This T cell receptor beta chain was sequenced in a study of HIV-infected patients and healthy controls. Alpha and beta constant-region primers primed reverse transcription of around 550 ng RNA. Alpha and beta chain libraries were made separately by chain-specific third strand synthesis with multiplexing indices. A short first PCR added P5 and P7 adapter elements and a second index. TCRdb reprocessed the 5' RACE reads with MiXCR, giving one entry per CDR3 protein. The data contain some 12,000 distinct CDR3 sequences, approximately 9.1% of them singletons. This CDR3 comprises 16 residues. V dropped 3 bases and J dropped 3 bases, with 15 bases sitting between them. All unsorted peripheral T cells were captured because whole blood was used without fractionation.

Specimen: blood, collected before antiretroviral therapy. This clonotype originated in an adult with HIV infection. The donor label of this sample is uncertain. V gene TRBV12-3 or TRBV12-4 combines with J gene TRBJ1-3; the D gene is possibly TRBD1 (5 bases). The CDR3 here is CASSLATVPLGNTIYF. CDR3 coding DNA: TGTGCCAGCAGTTTGGCGACAGTACCTCTTGGAAACACCATATATTTT.